This T cell receptor beta chain was recovered during a study of CD8+CD57+ T cells in acquired aplastic anemia (dated by TCRdb to between 2017 and 2018). Concerning the study at large: On average, sorted CD4+ and CD8+ cells yielded approximately 3 ug of extracted DNA, with a range of about 0.19 to 30 ug. For healthy donor samples, the average read count was about 10.8 million for CD4+ cells and approximately 11 million for CD8+ cells. Overall results and qualifications from the work: Although 25 to 30 CD8+ CDR3 sequences were shared by patients and controls, these sequences appeared highly expressed in patients and within the immunodominant clones of patients. No significant difference in CD8+ Simpson's diversity was found between patients and healthy controls (P=0.060).

TCR repertoires of sorted CD4+ and CD8+ blood T cells from severe aplastic anemia patients and healthy subjects were deep-sequenced in the study. Ficoll-Paque density gradient centrifugation was used to isolate peripheral blood mononuclear cells. CD4+ and CD8+ T cells were sorted by FACS or magnetic beads before DNA extraction. Genomic DNA served as template for TCR beta VDJ combination and CDR3 sequence profiling. TCR repertoire sequencing was run on an Illumina HiSeq 2000. The source study handled its data this way. TRBV/TRBJ rearrangement plots, CDR3 size and DJ length profiles, and Simpson's diversity index were used to assess repertoires. Whichever DNA sequence was most abundant in the deep sequencing data was defined as the immunodominant clone. CDR3 amino acid sequences were screened for sharing across subjects and compared with published repertoires and the VDJdb database. Using fastp at Q25 and MiXCR, TCRdb reprocessed the public reads and kept productive beta chains. Rows with a matching CDR3 protein are joined into one entry that keeps the most common DNA and genes. TCRdb, not the authors, supplied the V and J calls. The sample table holds around 400,000 distinct CDR3 sequences, of which 65% to 80% were seen once. The ten biggest clones cover more than 3.5% of the sample.

This clonotype has only one observation. Its antigen remains undetermined. Base qualities were left out, and no much larger clone turns up one base away. One read amounts to weak evidence. The germline V end is reduced by 6 bases and the J end by 12 bases; junction bases left unmatched: 13. CDR1 DFQATT and CDR2 SNEGSKA were looked up in the germline V gene (reference sequence). The CDR3 runs 12 amino acids, cysteine and phenylalanine included. The read is trimmed to its CDR3 DNA, 36 bases read in frame from base 1. The sequence links TRBV20-1 to TRBJ1-2, with TRBD1 matching 7 junction bases. This sequence was found in a human donor in good health, serving as a control. Sequenced material: sorted CD4+, CD8+, or CD8+CD57+ T cells (not recorded which) from PBMCs. The CDR3 in this case is CSAIGQDNQHTF. The sequenced DNA: TGCAGTGCGATCGGACAGGACAATCAGCACACCTTC.